This T cell receptor (beta chain) emerged from a study of blood T cell repertoires in COVID-19. Study context: Sources were T cells, B-cell-depleted T cells, or PBMCs; the material itself was cDNA or gDNA.

Sequencing was performed with immunoSEQ multiplex PCR; in TCRdb, only in-frame clones are kept and a portion is missing. The profile shows around 130,000 clones, around nine tenths of them singletons. The CDR3 runs 15 residues. CDR1 and CDR2 from the germline V gene are SGHKS and YYEKEE (reference sequence). V shed 4 bases, J shed 1 base, and the junction held 2 bases outside the gene matches. The receptor was derived from a man aged 50 to 59 with active or convalescent COVID-19. Sequencing was performed on peripheral blood. The chain couples TRBV5-5 to TRBJ2-1, with TRBD1 matching over 10 bases. The CDR3 loop reads CASSQGQGSYNEQFF. In DNA, the CDR3 is TGTGCCAGCAGCCAGGGACAGGGGTCCTACAATGAGCAGTTCTTC. The full variable domain, in which reference TRBV5-5 and TRBJ2-1 provide the parts outside the CDR3, is DAGVTQSPTHLIKTRGQQVTLRCSPISGHKSVSWYQQVLGQGPQFIFQYYEKEERGRGNFPDRFSARQFPNYSSELNVNALLLGDSALYLCASSQGQGSYNEQFFGPGTRLTVL.